This T cell receptor (beta chain) was captured by sequencing in a study of radiation and T cells in renal cell carcinoma. Time point defined: blood 4 weeks post-SBRT, at nephrectomy. Treatment: 15 Gy SBRT to primary tumor, nephrectomy 4 weeks later. The patient's renal cell carcinoma had clear cell pathology. Profiled with immunoSEQ multiplex PCR; TCRdb holds only in-frame clones, not every one. The table records roughly 58,000 clones, approximately 80% of them present only once. V lost 1 base and J 0 bases, leaving 4 bases between the germline ends. Germline V gives CDR1 LNHNV, CDR2 YYDKDF (reference sequence). The CDR3 sequence is 14 residues long.

This TCR came from a man aged 55 to 70 with renal cell carcinoma. The V gene is TRBV15, the J gene TRBJ2-1; D gene unclear. The sample here was blood, taken from a patient whose treatment included radiotherapy and nephrectomy. CDR3 in DNA: TGTGCCACCAGCAGAGGACTCTCCTACAATGAGCAGTTCTTC. Protein: CATSRGLSYNEQFF. Based on the CDR3 plus reference TRBV15 and TRBJ2-1, the full variable domain is DAMVIQNPRYQVTQFGKPVTLSCSQTLNHNVMYWYQQKSSQAPKLLFHYYDKDFNNEADTPDNFQSRRPNTSFCFLDIRSPGLGDTAMYLCATSRGLSYNEQFFGPGTRLTVL.